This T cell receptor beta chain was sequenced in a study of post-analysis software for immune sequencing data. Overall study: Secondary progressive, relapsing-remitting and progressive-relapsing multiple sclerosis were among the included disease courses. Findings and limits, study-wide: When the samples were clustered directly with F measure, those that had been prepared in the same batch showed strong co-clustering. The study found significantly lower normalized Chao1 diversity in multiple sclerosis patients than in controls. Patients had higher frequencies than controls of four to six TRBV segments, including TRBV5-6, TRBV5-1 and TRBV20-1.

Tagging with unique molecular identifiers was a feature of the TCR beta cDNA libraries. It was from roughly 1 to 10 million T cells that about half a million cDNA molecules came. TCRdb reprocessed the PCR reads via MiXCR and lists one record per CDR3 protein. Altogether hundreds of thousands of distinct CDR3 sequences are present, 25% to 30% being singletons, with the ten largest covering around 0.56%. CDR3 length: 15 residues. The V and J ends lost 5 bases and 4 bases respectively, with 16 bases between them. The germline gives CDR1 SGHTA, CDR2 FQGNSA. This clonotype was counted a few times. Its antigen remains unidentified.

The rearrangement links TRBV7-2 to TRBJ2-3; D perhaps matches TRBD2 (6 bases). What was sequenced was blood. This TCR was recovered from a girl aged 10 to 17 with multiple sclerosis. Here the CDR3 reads CASSLLGGPSDTQYF. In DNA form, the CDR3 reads TGTGCCAGCAGCCTCCTCGGAGGGCCCTCAGATACGCAGTATTTT.